Listed here are 6 T cell receptor beta chains from one sample, sequenced in a study of early T cells in non-severe SARS-CoV-2 infection. TCRdb fed the 5' RACE reads into MiXCR, producing one record per CDR3 protein. The data show about 37,000 distinct CDR3 sequences, 6% to 9.5% seen once. Sequencing was performed on whole blood, taken at baseline. Receptors originate from an adult who was a healthcare worker with PCR-confirmed SARS-CoV-2 infection or an uninfected control (not recorded which).

A few counts support this clonotype. V is TRBV5-1 and J is TRBJ2-5; D ambiguous. The CDR3 sequence is 16 residues long. Trimming shortened V by 0 bases and J by 1 base, and 13 bases separated the two germline ends. Germline V gene lookup returns CDR1 SGHRS and CDR2 YFSETQ. CDR3 DNA sequence: TGCGCCAGCAGCTTGGCAGACATCCCACCCCAAGAGACCCAGTACTTC. Protein sequence: CASSLADIPPQETQYF.

This clonotype appeared many times. The chain recombines TRBV19 with TRBJ1-6; weak D call: TRBD1 (5 bases). In germline, CDR1 is LNHDA, CDR2 SQIVND (reference sequence). CDR3 length equals 13 residues. V lost 5 bases and J lost 7, with 9 bases in between. The CDR3 reads CASSRQLNSPLHF. CDR3 sequence (DNA): TGTGCCAGTAGTCGACAGCTAAATTCACCCCTCCACTTT.

The CDR3 spells CASSRSLGADTQYF. CDR3 nucleotides: TGTGCCAGCAGCCGCTCGTTGGGTGCAGATACGCAGTATTTT. V gene TRBV12-3 or TRBV12-4 combines with J gene TRBJ2-3; D unresolved. CDR3 length: 14 amino acids. Trimming left V 6 bases short and J 4 bases short, with 14 bases between.

This clonotype was seen only a few times. V gene TRBV12-3 or TRBV12-4 combines with J gene TRBJ2-3; D gene uncertain. V gave up 8 bases and J gave up 5 bases, with 8 bases separating them. The CDR3 spans 11 residues. The CDR3 is CASGRLDTQYF. The CDR3 DNA reads TGTGCCAGCGGACGCCTAGATACGCAGTATTTT.

The CDR3 region is CASSVYYGYTF. The CDR3 region has the DNA TGTGCCAGCAGCGTATACTATGGCTACACCTTC. The chain is built from TRBV12-3 or TRBV12-4 and TRBJ1-2, with unresolved D. CDR3 length equals 11 residues. V was trimmed by 6 bases and J by 3 bases, leaving 5 bases between them.

The chain recombines TRBV7-9 with TRBJ2-5; D might be TRBD1 (5 bases). V lost 3 bases, J lost 5 bases, and 22 bases lay in between. The germline V gene has CDR1 SEHNR and CDR2 FQNEAQ (reference sequence). The CDR3 sequence is 17 residues long. This CDR3 is CASSFAAKTELMETQYF. DNA of the CDR3: TGTGCCAGCAGCTTTGCCGCAAAGACAGAGCTGATGGAGACCCAGTACTTC.